This TCR beta chain was sequenced during a study of Ad26.COV2.S vaccination and SARS-CoV-2 variants. General observations from the study: A substantial breadth of spike-specific CD8+ and CD4+ T cell responses after vaccination has been reported. Vaccinated individuals (as opposed to placebo recipients) had higher spike-specific TCR breadth.

Treatment meaning: around 19 received Ad26.COV2.S at low or high dose, single or two shots; 5 received placebo; per-sample allocation not given. Vaccine and placebo recipients were sampled on day 63 after the first injection. Vaccination used an Ad26 vector expressing Wuhan-strain SARS-CoV-2 spike. Method: immunoSEQ multiplex PCR; TCRdb's copy keeps in-frame clones and lacks some. The table includes 400,000 or so clones, about 85% detected once. Notes on this clone: Its antigen is currently unknown.

CDR1 and CDR2 (germline): SNHLY, FYNNEI. CDR3 length: 15 residues. V was trimmed by 4 bases and J by 0 bases, leaving 10 bases between them. Sequencing was performed on peripheral blood, taken in a trial of Ad26.COV2.S vaccine versus placebo. The chain employs TRBV2 and TRBJ1-3; D is undetermined. The sequence was collected from a person aged 18 to 65 who received the Ad26.COV2.S COVID-19 vaccine or a placebo. The CDR3 DNA follows: TGTGCCAGCAGTGCCCTAAAGAGCTCTGGAAACACCATATATTTT. Translation gives CASSALKSSGNTIYF.